This TCR beta chain was recorded in a study of CD8+ T cells in alopecia areata. Germline assignment: CDR1 LGHNT and CDR2 FRNRAP. The CDR3 has 16 residues. V shed 2 bases and J 5 bases; nucleotides not matched to a gene: 9. Described treatment: oral pan-JAK inhibitor, 5-10 mg twice daily. Extracted RNA was reverse transcribed, and the resulting cDNA served as sequencing template. Using immunoSEQ multiplex PCR, the repertoire was profiled, and TCRdb retains in-frame clones only, with some absent. There are about 270,000 clones in the sample; approximately 60% occur only once, and more than 0.85% lies in the top ten. Comment on this clone: Its target is not known.

Overall study results and limits: Many expanded lesional clones stayed in scalp and blood while on tofacitinib.

The chain recombines TRBV12-5 with TRBJ2-7; 10 bases are shared with TRBD1. The clonotype comes from a human donor with alopecia areata. The sequencing used CD4+ T cells sorted from blood, collected around week 54, from a patient treated with tofacitinib. The CDR3 sequence: CASGLSQGTGAHEQYF. In nucleotides, the CDR3 is TGTGCTAGTGGTTTGTCGCAGGGGACAGGGGCGCACGAGCAGTACTTC.